Described below is a single TCR beta chain sequence and its context. Its antigen remains unidentified. These data originate in a study of cytomegalovirus exposure and HLA in healthy donors. The study's findings and limits: V- and J-gene trimming of TCR beta was linked (in a later analysis) to a missense DCLRE1C variant. By a later analysis, the bulk of CMV-associated TCR beta chains appeared HLA-restricted.

Primers: 60 Vbeta forward and 13 Jbeta reverse. Using immunoSEQ multiplex PCR, the repertoire was profiled, and TCRdb retains in-frame clones only, with some absent. The repertoire consists of 100,000 to 150,000 clones, with roughly 72% occurring once and the leading ten covering roughly 11%. The TCR sequence derives from a woman aged 45-65 years in good health and CMV-seropositive. Source material: PBMCs.

The CDR3 spells CASSGLEDMNTEAFF. CDR3 bases: TGTGCCAGCAGTGGGTTGGAAGACATGAACACTGAAGCTTTCTTT. The chain links TRBV28 to TRBJ1-1; D is ambiguous. The ends were cut back, 5 bases at V and 0 bases at J, with 13 bases in the middle. The germline CDR1 and CDR2 sequences are MDHEN and SYDVKM. This CDR3 is 15 amino acids long.